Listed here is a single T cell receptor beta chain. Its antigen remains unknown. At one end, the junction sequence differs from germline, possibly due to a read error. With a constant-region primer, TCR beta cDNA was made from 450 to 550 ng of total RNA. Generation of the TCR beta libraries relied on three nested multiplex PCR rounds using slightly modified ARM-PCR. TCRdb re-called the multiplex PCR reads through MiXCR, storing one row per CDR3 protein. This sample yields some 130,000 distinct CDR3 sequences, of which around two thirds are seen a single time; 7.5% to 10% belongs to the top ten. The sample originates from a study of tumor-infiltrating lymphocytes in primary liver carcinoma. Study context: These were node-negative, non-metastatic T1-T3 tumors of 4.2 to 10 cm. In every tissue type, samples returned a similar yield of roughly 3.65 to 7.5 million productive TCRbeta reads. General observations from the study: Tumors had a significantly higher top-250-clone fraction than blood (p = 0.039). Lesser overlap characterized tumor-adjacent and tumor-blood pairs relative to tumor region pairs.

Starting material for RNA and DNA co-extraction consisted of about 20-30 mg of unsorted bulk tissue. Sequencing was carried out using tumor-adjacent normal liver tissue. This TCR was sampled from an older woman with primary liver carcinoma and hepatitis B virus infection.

The CDR3 region has the DNA TGTGCCAACAGTTACCTGGGACACAACAGTGAGCAGTTCTTC. This translates into CANSYLGHNSEQFF. V gene TRBV6-5 combines with J gene TRBJ2-1; D is perhaps TRBD1 (6 bases). The CDR3 extends over 14 amino acids. Germline assignment: CDR1 MNHEY and CDR2 SVGAGI.